This T cell receptor beta chain comes out of a study of blood T cell repertoires in COVID-19. Some clones are missing from TCRdb's copy, which holds only in-frame ones; the method was immunoSEQ multiplex PCR. Among about 240,000 clones listed, over 80% were seen once. Sequences were obtained from peripheral blood. The receptor was derived from a human donor in a cohort sampled during active COVID-19.

The DNA of the CDR3 is TGTGCCAGCAGCGGACCGGGAGGCTCGGATACGCAGTATTTT. Translated, it gives CASSGPGGSDTQYF. The rearrangement links TRBV11-3 to TRBJ2-3; 7 bases align to TRBD2. This CDR3 is built from 14 residues. The trim removed 5 bases at V and 6 bases at J, leaving 8 bases unmatched. The germline gives CDR1 SGHNT, CDR2 YENEEA.